These 9 T cell receptor beta chains came from one sample sequenced in a study of T-cell reconstitution after alpha-beta-depleted transplantation in children. Preparing the TCRbeta library involved the use of unique molecular identifiers. MiXCR was run by TCRdb on the PCR reads, yielding one entry per CDR3 protein. The table records 400,000 to 450,000 distinct CDR3 sequences, around 46% of them present only once. Sequencing used PBMCs, obtained before TCRalphabeta/CD19-depleted stem cell transplant. The source is a girl aged 2-10 years with aplastic anemia, due to receive a stem cell transplant.

This chain connects TRBV29-1 to TRBJ2-5; D is possibly TRBD1 (6 bases). This CDR3 spans 15 amino acids. Trimming pared 0 bases from V and 4 bases from J, leaving 15 bases between. CDR1 is SQVTM and CDR2 is ANQGSEA in the germline V gene. The CDR3 spells CSVEDLGQPAETQYF. CDR3 nucleotides: TGCAGCGTTGAAGACCTTGGACAGCCTGCAGAGACCCAGTACTTC. The full variable domain, completed using reference TRBV29-1 and TRBJ2-5, is SAVISQKPSRDICQRGTSLTIQCQVDSQVTMMFWYRQQPGQSLTLIATANQGSEATYESGFVIDKFPISRPNLTFSTLTVSNMSPEDSSIYLCSVEDLGQPAETQYFGPGTRLLVL.

The rearrangement links TRBV5-1 to TRBJ2-7; no clear D gene. Trimming left V 4 bases short and J 5 bases short, with 19 bases between. The CDR3 sequence is 15 residues long. Germline CDR1 SGHRS, CDR2 YFSETQ. The CDR3 DNA is TGCGCCAGCAGCATCCGGACCGCTAGAGGCGACGAGCAGTACTTC. It specifies CASSIRTARGDEQYF.

The CDR3 protein is CASVRGGTDTQYF. The CDR3 DNA reads as TGTGCCAGCGTAAGGGGAGGCACAGATACGCAGTATTTT. The gene calls are TRBV28 and TRBJ2-3; tentatively, D is TRBD1 or TRBD2 (5 bases each). The CDR3 length is 13 residues. The germline V gene encodes CDR1 MDHEN and CDR2 SYDVKM. Trimming removed 8 bases at V and 1 base at J, with 10 bases between.

This chain connects TRBV20-1 to TRBJ2-4; the D is unclear. Germline V CDR1 and CDR2: DFQATT, SNEGSKA (reference sequence). V was shortened by 4 bases and J by 7 bases, with 8 bases between the two germline ends. The CDR3 consists of 11 residues. The CDR3 loop reads CSAIGRNIQYF. The CDR3, as DNA: TGCAGTGCTATAGGACGGAACATTCAGTACTTC.

This clonotype was observed a single time. V is TRBV4-1 and J is TRBJ2-3; D perhaps matches TRBD2 (5 bases). The CDR3 has 13 residues. With 5 bases removed from V and 10 bases from J, the gap between germline ends came to 16 bases. The V gene's germline CDR1 is MGHRA and CDR2 YSYEKL. The CDR3 protein is CASSSGSQMAQYF. DNA for the CDR3: TGCGCCAGCAGCTCGGGATCCCAGATGGCGCAGTATTTT.

As DNA, the CDR3 is TGCAGCGTTGAGGCGGGGGGGTTGACAGATACGCAGTATTTT. Translating gives CSVEAGGLTDTQYF. The chain combines TRBV29-1 with TRBJ2-3; 9 nucleotides line up with TRBD2. Germline assignment: CDR1 SQVTM and CDR2 ANQGSEA. The CDR3 covers 14 residues. V lost 3 bases and J lost 3; bases outside the gene matches: 4.

This chain joins TRBV7-3 and TRBJ1-4, with D hard to call. The CDR3 sequence is 13 residues long. Trimming removed 5 bases from V and 5 bases from J, with 9 bases in between. Germline V lookup: CDR1 SGHTA, CDR2 FQGTGA. The CDR3 is CASSSGPNEKLFF. The CDR3 coding sequence is TGTGCCAGCAGCAGTGGGCCGAATGAAAAACTGTTTTTT.

In its sample, this clonotype was seen many times. The J gene is TRBJ1-2, the V gene TRBV4-3; D is uncertain. The V end was cut by 1 base, the J end by 1 base, with 7 bases between. The CDR3 is 14 amino acids. In germline, CDR1 is LGHNA, CDR2 YSLEER. CDR3 region: CASSQARFNYGYTF. The DNA for the CDR3 is TGCGCCAGCAGCCAAGCCCGATTTAACTATGGCTACACCTTC.

This clonotype was seen only a few times. CDR3 bases: TGTGCCAGCAGTTTAGCGTTGGCAACCTCTGGAAACACCATATATTTT. Translation gives CASSLALATSGNTIYF. This sequence joins TRBV12-3 or TRBV12-4 and TRBJ1-3; D is unresolved. The CDR3 covers 16 residues. V lost 0 bases and J 0 bases, leaving 9 bases between the germline ends.